This T cell receptor (beta chain) was observed in a study of T cell repertoires in cytomegalovirus infection. The CDR3 sequence is 13 residues long. V was pared by 3 bases and J by 7 bases, with 3 bases of the junction left unmatched. Germline values: CDR1 DFQATT, CDR2 SNEGSKA (reference sequence). With regard to this clonotype: Its antigen is unknown.

Each CDR3 protein is one row after TCRdb ran MiXCR on the reads. The data contain 700,000 to 950,000 distinct CDR3 sequences, about 30% of them singletons. This sequence was found in a human donor in good health (CMV status not recorded). Some clones in this sample may be carry-over from other donors' samples. The rearrangement joins TRBV20-1 to TRBJ2-3; TRBD2 aligns across 11 bases. Sequencing used cultured CD8+ T cells from PBMCs, obtained from culture after CMV antigen stimulation. CDR3: CSARGLAEYTQYF. CDR3 DNA sequence: TGCAGTGCTAGGGGACTAGCGGAATATACGCAGTATTTT.